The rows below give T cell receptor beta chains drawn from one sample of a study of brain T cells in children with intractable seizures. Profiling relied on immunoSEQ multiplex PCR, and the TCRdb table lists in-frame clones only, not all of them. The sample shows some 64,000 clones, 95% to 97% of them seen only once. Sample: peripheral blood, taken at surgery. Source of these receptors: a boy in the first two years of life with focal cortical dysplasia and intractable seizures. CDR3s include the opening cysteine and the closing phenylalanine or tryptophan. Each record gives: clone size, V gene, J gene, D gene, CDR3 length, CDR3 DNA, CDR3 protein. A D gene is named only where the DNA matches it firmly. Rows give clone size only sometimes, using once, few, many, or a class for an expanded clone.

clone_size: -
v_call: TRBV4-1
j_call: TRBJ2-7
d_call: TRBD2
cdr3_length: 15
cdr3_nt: TGCGCCAGCAGCCAAGTAATGGGGAGGGATTACGAGCAGTACTTC
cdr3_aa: CASSQVMGRDYEQYF

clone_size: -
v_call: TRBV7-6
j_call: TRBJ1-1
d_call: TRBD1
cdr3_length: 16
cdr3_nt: TGTGCCAGCAGCTCCAGGACAGGGGGCCCGAACACTGAAGCTTTCTTT
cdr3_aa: CASSSRTGGPNTEAFF

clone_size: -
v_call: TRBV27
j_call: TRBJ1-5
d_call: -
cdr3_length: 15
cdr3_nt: TGTGCCAGCAGTTTGGACAGTGCAAGCAATCAGCCCCAGCATTTT
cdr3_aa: CASSLDSASNQPQHF

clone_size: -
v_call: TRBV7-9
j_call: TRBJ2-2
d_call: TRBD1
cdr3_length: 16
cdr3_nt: TGTGCCAGCAGCTCCGACAGGGTATCGAACACCGGGGAGCTGTTTTTT
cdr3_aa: CASSSDRVSNTGELFF

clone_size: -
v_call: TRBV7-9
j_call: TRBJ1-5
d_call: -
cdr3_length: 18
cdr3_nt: TGTGCCAGCAGCTTAAGTACAGCGGCCCTAAATAGCAATCAGCCCCAGCATTTT
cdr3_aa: CASSLSTAALNSNQPQHF

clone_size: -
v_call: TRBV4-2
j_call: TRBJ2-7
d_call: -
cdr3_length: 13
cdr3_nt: TGTGCCAGCAGCCAAGCAGGGACCTACGAGCAGTACTTC
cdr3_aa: CASSQAGTYEQYF

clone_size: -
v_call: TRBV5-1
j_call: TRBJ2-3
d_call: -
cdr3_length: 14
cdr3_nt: TGCGCCAGTGCAAGGGGGGGAGGCACAGATACGCAGTATTTT
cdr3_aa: CASARGGGTDTQYF

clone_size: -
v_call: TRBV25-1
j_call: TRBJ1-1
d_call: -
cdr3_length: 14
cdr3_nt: TGTGCCAGCAGTGATTACAAAGGGGAAACTGAAGCTTTCTTT
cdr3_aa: CASSDYKGETEAFF

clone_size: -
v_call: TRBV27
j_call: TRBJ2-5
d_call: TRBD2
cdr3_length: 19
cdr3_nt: TGTGCCAGCAGTTTAACTCCTATCAGGCAGCGGGGGGGCCAAGAGACCCAGTACTTC
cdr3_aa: CASSLTPIRQRGGQETQYF

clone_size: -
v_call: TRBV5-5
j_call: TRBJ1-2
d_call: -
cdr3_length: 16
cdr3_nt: TGTGCCAGCAGCGGGTGGGGGACGGCTTCGAGGTGGAGCTACACCTTC
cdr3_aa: CASSGWGTASRWSYTF

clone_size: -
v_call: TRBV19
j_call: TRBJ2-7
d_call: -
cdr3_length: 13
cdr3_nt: TGTGCCAGTAGTAGGGGTCCGCCCGACGAGCAGTACTTC
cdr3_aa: CASSRGPPDEQYF

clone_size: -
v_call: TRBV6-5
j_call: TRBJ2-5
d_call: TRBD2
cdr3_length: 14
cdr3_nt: TGTGCCAGCAGTTCTAGCGGGGCCCCAGAGACCCAGTACTTC
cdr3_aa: CASSSSGAPETQYF

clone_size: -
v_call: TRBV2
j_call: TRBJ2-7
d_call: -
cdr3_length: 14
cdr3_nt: TGTGCCAGCAGTGCGCCAGGGGAGGGATACGAGCAGTACTTC
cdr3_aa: CASSAPGEGYEQYF

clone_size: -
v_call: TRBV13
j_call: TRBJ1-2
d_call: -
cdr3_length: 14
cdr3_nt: TGTGCCAGCACCCTATCGGCCGGGTACTATGGCTACACCTTC
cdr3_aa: CASTLSAGYYGYTF

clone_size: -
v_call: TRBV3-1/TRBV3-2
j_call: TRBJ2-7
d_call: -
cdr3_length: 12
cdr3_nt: TGTGCCAGCAGCCTAAGCGCCTACGAGCAGTACTTC
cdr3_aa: CASSLSAYEQYF

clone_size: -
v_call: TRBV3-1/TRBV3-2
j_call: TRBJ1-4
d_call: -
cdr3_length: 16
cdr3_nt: TGTGCCAGCAGCCAAGATGAGGGGGCAACTAATGAAAAACTGTTTTTT
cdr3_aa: CASSQDEGATNEKLFF

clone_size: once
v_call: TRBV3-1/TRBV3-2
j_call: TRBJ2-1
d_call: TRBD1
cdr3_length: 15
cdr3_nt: TGTGCCAGCAGCCCAACCGGGACAGGCTACAATGAGCAGTTCTTC
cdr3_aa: CASSPTGTGYNEQFF

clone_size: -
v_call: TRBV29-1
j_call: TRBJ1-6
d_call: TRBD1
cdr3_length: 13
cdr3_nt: TGCAGTGCCCTAACAGGGGGCAATTCACCCCTCCACTTT
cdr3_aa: CSALTGGNSPLHF

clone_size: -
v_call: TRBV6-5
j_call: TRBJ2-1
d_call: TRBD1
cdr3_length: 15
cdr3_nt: TGTGCCAGCAGTTCCGGGACAGCCTCCTACAATGAGCAGTTCTTC
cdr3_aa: CASSSGTASYNEQFF

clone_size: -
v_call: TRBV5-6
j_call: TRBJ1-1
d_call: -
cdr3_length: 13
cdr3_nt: TGTGCCAGCAGCGCTGAATGGACCACTGAAGCTTTCTTT
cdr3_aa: CASSAEWTTEAFF

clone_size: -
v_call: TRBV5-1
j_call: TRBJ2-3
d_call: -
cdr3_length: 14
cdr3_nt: TGCGCCAGCAGCTTGGGACAGTTCACAGATACGCAGTATTTT
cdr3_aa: CASSLGQFTDTQYF

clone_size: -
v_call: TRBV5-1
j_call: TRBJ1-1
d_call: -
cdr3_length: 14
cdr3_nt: TGCGCCAGCAGCTCCGCTGGAGTGAACACTGAAGCTTTCTTT
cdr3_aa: CASSSAGVNTEAFF

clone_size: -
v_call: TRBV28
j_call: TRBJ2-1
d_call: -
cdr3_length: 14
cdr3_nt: TGTGCCAGCGGTTATGCGGGGATATACAATGAGCAGTTCTTC
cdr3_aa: CASGYAGIYNEQFF

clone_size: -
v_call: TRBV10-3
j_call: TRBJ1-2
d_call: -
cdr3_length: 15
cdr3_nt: TGTGCCATCAGTGGTAAAACGGGCGTAGGCTATGGCTACACCTTC
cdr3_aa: CAISGKTGVGYGYTF

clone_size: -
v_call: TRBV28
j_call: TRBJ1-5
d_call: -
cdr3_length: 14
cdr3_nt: TGTGCCAGCAGCCTGGGGGGGCGGCTGCAGCCCCAGCATTTT
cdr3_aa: CASSLGGRLQPQHF

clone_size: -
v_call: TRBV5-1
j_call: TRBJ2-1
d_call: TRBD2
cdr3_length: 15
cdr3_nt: TGCGCCAGCAGCCGACCAGAACTAGCGAGCCATGAGCAGTTCTTC
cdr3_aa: CASSRPELASHEQFF

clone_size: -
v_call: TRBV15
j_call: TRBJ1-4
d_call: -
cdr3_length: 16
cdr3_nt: TGTGCCACCAGCAGGGGGGCGACCCTAACTAATGAAAAACTGTTTTTT
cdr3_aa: CATSRGATLTNEKLFF

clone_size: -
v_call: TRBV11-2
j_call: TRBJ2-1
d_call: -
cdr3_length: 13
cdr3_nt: TGTGCCAGCAGACCTGACAGAAACAATGAGCAGTTCTTC
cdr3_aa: CASRPDRNNEQFF

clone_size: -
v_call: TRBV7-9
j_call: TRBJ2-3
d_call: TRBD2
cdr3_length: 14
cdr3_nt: TGTGCCAGCAGTCCGACTAGCGGGACCTATACGCAGTATTTT
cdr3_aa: CASSPTSGTYTQYF

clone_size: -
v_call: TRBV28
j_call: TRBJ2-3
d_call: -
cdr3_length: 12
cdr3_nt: TGTGCCAGCAGTCACCCATCGGATACGCAGTATTTT
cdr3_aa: CASSHPSDTQYF

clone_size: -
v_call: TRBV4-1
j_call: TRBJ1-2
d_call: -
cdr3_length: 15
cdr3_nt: TGCGCCAGCAGCCCCCCAGACAGAACAGACTATGGCTACACCTTC
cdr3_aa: CASSPPDRTDYGYTF

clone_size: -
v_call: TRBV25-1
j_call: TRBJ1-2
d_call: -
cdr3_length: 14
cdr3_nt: TGTGCCAGCAGTGTTGGGCAGTACATAGGAGGCTACACCTTC
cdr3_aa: CASSVGQYIGGYTF

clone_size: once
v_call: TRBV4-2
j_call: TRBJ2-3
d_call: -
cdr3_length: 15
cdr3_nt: TGTGCCAGCAGCCCTTTTCCTACTAGCACAGATACGCAGTATTTT
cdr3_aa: CASSPFPTSTDTQYF

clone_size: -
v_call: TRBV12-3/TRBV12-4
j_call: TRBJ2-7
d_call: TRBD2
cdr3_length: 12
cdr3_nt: TGTGCCAGCGTCGGGGGGGCGAGGGAGCAGTACTTC
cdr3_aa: CASVGGAREQYF

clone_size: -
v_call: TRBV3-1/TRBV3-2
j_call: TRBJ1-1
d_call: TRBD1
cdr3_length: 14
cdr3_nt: TGTGCCAGCAGCCTCCGGGACAGGGACACTGAAGCTTTCTTT
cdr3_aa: CASSLRDRDTEAFF

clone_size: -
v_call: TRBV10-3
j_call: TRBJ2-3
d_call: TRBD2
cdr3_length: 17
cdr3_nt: TGTGCCATCAGTGAATTGGGACTAGCCTCCTTCACAGATACGCAGTATTTT
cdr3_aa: CAISELGLASFTDTQYF

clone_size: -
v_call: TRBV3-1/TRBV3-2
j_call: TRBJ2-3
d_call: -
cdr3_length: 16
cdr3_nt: TGTGCCAGCAGCCAAGAGAAGTGGCTCCAGGCAGATACGCAGTATTTT
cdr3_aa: CASSQEKWLQADTQYF

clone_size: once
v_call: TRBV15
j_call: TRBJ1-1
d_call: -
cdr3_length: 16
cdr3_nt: TGTGCCACCAGCAGAGATCCGACTGGGGCTGGATTTGAAGCTTTCTTT
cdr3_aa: CATSRDPTGAGFEAFF

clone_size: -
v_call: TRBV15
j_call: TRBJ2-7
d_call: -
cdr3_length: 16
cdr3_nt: TGTGCCACCAGCAGAGTATTTGGGGGCGGCTCCTACGAGCAGTACTTC
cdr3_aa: CATSRVFGGGSYEQYF